The clone carrying this T cell receptor (beta chain) was recorded at least ten times. Construction of the TCR beta libraries employed iRepertoire HTBI primers in conjunction with Arm-PCR of CDR3 regions. Each CDR3 protein gets one entry after TCRdb re-called the multiplex PCR reads with MiXCR. The table lists some 400,000 distinct CDR3 sequences, just under 15% of them singletons. Time point denoted: newly diagnosed GD, antithyroid drugs for less than 3 months. PBMC-extracted RNA yielded the TCR library. Patients were enrolled at an endocrinology department in Xi'an, China. The sample comes from a study of regulatory T cells in long-lasting Graves disease. V shed 6 bases and J 8 bases; nucleotides not matched to a gene: 15. Germline loops: CDR1 GTSNPN, CDR2 SVGIG (reference sequence). This CDR3 comprises 16 residues. This sample also belongs to another study, concerning T cells in Graves' hyperthyroidism and ophthalmopathy.

The origin of this receptor is a woman in her twenties or thirties with Graves disease. Sequenced here: peripheral blood mononuclear cells (PBMCs), sampled at new diagnosis, from a patient treated with antithyroid drugs. J is TRBJ2-1 and V is TRBV30; 11 nucleotides agree with TRBD2. CDR3 DNA: TGTGCCTGTTCTAAAAGGGGACTAGCGGTGGGGGATGAGCAGTTCTTC. It specifies CACSKRGLAVGDEQFF.